Each of the 2 T cell receptor beta chains below was sequenced from the same sample in a study of read filtering for tumor transcriptome and immune sequencing. This library used roughly 0.4 ug RNA and molecular barcoded adaptors spanning alpha/delta and beta/gamma chains. TCRdb re-called the reads with MiXCR, one entry per CDR3 protein. The data contain over 35,000 distinct CDR3 sequences, 13% of them singletons. Sequences were obtained from a population of CD138-negative cells sorted from bone marrow. Source of these receptors: a donor at least 40 years old with multiple myeloma.

As concerns this clonotype: A much larger clone is a single base away; this may be a read error. The chain is built from TRBV28 and TRBJ2-7; D may match TRBD1 or TRBD2 (5 bases each). Germline assignment: CDR1 MDHEN and CDR2 SYDVKM. V lost 5 bases, J lost 3 bases, and 8 bases lay in between. The CDR3 totals 12 residues. CDR3 in amino acids: CASSPGGYEQYF. CDR3 in DNA: TGTGCCAGCAGTCCTGGGGGCTACGAGCAGTACTTC.

Details on this clonotype: With a much larger clone just one base away, this may be a read error. The V and J genes are TRBV12-3 or TRBV12-4 and TRBJ2-7, with D hard to call. The CDR3 has 15 amino acids. The V gene lost 3 bases and the J gene lost 5 bases, with 17 bases spanning the gap. CDR3 coding DNA: TGTGCCAGCAGTTTTATGTCCGGGCTGGCCGACGAGCAGTACTTC. Encoded protein: CASSFMSGLADEQYF.